The clone carrying this T cell receptor (beta chain) was recorded once. This specimen comes from a study of blood T cell repertoires in COVID-19. About the research overall: COVID-19 samples from acute and convalescent phases originated in the United States, Italy and Spain.

As handled by the study authors: Amplification from reference gene primers served as the basis for estimated nucleated cell counts. Data came from immunoSEQ multiplex PCR; TCRdb stores just in-frame clones and leaves some out. V and J calls and clone size come straight from that table; D and trimming were deduced from the DNA. Of roughly 110,000 clones listed, about four fifths are singletons. The CDR3 is 14 amino acids. CDR1 SGHTA and CDR2 FQGNSA come from the germline V gene. V was clipped by 2 bases and J by 5 bases; unmatched bases: 3. The clonotype originates from a man in his sixties or seventies with acute or convalescent COVID-19. The specimen was peripheral blood. V is TRBV7-2 and J is TRBJ1-5; TRBD1 matches 7 bases. CDR3 bases: TGTGCCAGCAGCTTACTGGGACAGCATCAGCCCCAGCATTTT. Amino acid sequence: CASSLLGQHQPQHF.